The T cell receptor beta chain described here comes from a study of shared clonotypes between healthy human individuals. The V gene's germline CDR1 is SGHNT and CDR2 YYREEE (reference sequence). The V end was cut by 6 bases, the J end by 6 bases, with 28 bases between. The CDR3 contains 17 residues. The protocol was immunoSEQ multiplex PCR, while the TCRdb copy is restricted to in-frame clones and leaves out a portion. The sample has approximately 1,000,000 clones, roughly 80% seen once. The clonotype originates from a man between 18 and 35 years old in good health. Some clones in this sample may be carry-over from other donors' samples. The sample comprised memory CD4+ T cells from PBMCs. Sample subset: CD45RA-negative fraction. The chain carries TRBV5-4 and TRBJ2-7; D assignment may be TRBD1 or TRBD2 (5 bases each). CDR3 loop: CASTNTPLGTVGPEQYF. The CDR3 nucleotides are TGTGCCAGCACCAATACCCCACTGGGGACGGTGGGACCCGAGCAGTACTTC.